A single sample is the source of the 9 T cell receptor beta chains below, sequenced in a study of beta chain features in type 1 diabetes. Findings and limits, study-wide: Moderately but significantly shorter TCRB CDR3s were found in Type 1 diabetes patients in all four CD4+ subsets.

Reverse transcribing all isolated RNA meant expressed TCRB transcripts were sequenced. Some clones are missing from TCRdb's copy, which holds only in-frame ones; the method was immunoSEQ multiplex PCR. The repertoire holds roughly 340,000 clones, with roughly 14% as singletons. These receptors are not linked to any known antigen. Sequenced material: naive CD4+ T cells from blood. These receptors all come from a woman between 18 and 29 years old with type 1 diabetes.

The chain joins TRBV7-6 to TRBJ2-7; 7 bases fit TRBD2. In germline, CDR1 is SGHVS, CDR2 FNYEAQ. Unmatched junction bases numbered 14, after V lost 5 bases and J lost 1 base. The CDR3 contains 17 residues. The chain's CDR3 is CASSQVSSSGLSYEQYF. The CDR3, as DNA: TGTGCCAGCAGCCAAGTTTCTTCTAGCGGATTGTCCTACGAGCAGTACTTC.

The chain uses TRBV7-2 and TRBJ2-3; D is unresolved. Trimming took 1 base from V and 5 from J, leaving 4 bases between them. Looked up from germline, CDR1 is SGHTA and CDR2 is FQGNSA. This CDR3 contains 12 residues. The CDR3 is CASSLVKDTQYF. CDR3 coding DNA: TGTGCCAGCAGCTTAGTTAAAGATACGCAGTATTTT. The full variable domain, in which reference TRBV7-2 and TRBJ2-3 provide the parts outside the CDR3, is GAGVSQSPSNKVTEKGKDVELRCDPISGHTALYWYRQSLGQGLEFLIYFQGNSAPDKSGLPSDRFSAERTGGSVSTLTIQRTQQEDSAVYLCASSLVKDTQYFGPGTRLTVL.

This clone was picked up a small number of times. The rearrangement links TRBV25-1 to TRBJ2-1; TRBD2 matches 7 bases. The V gene's germline CDR1 is MGHDK and CDR2 SYGVNS. The CDR3 has 16 residues. Losses at the gene ends were 0 bases for V and 4 bases for J; bases not matched to a gene: 6. CDR3 loop: CASSEYGSGDYNEQFF. CDR3 coding DNA: TGTGCCAGCAGTGAATATGGCAGCGGGGATTACAATGAGCAGTTCTTC.

The chain uses TRBV25-1 and TRBJ2-5, with TRBD1 identical over 10 bases. Per germline, CDR1 MGHDK and CDR2 SYGVNS. This CDR3 is built from 15 residues. V was clipped by 3 bases and J by 4 bases; unmatched bases: 5. The chain's CDR3 is CASSEVGTGAETQYF. DNA of the CDR3: TGTGCCAGCAGTGAGGTCGGGACAGGGGCAGAGACCCAGTACTTC.

This clone turned up a few times. This sequence joins TRBV27 and TRBJ2-7; TRBD2 matches 10 bases. Trimming cost V 4 bases and J 6 bases; bases outside gene matches: 9. The CDR3 has 15 amino acids. Germline CDR1 is MNHEY and CDR2 is SMNVEV (reference sequence). CDR3 loop: CASSSLAGAVSEQYF. The CDR3 bases are TGTGCCAGCAGTTCGCTAGCGGGAGCGGTCTCCGAGCAGTACTTC.

This clone was recorded a few times. V gene TRBV10-3 combines with J gene TRBJ1-1, with D perhaps TRBD1 (6 bases). The V gene lost 6 bases and the J gene lost 5 bases, with 13 bases spanning the gap. The germline gives CDR1 ENHRY, CDR2 SYGVKD. The CDR3 runs to 13 residues. The CDR3 bases are TGTGCCATCAGCGAACAGGGAAGGACTGAAGCTTTCTTT. Translated: CAISEQGRTEAFF.

This clone was seen more than once but under ten times. This chain uses TRBV10-3 with TRBJ2-1; 10 nucleotides match TRBD1. The CDR3 runs 15 residues. V lost 8 bases and J lost 4; bases outside the gene matches: 8. The germline V gene has CDR1 ENHRY and CDR2 SYGVKD. The CDR3, as DNA: TGTGCCATCGGGGAGGGACAGGGGTCGTACAATGAGCAGTTCTTC. Its protein product is CAIGEGQGSYNEQFF.

This clone was detected only a few times. The J gene is TRBJ2-5, the V gene TRBV7-9, with a tentative D call TRBD1 (6 bases). The germline V gene encodes CDR1 SEHNR and CDR2 FQNEAQ (reference sequence). This CDR3 has 14 residues. V lost 7 bases and J lost 2, with 14 bases in between. In DNA form, the CDR3 reads TGTGCCAGCAACACAGGGCCACCTCAAGAGACCCAGTACTTC. Translation gives CASNTGPPQETQYF.

This clone came up a few times. The V call is TRBV5-4, the J call TRBJ2-1; 7 bases are a match to TRBD2. Looked up from germline, CDR1 is SGHNT and CDR2 is YYREEE (reference sequence). The CDR3 length is 15 residues. J lost 0 bases, V lost 6 bases, and 6 bases had no gene match. CDR3 DNA: TGTGCCAGCACCGTGGGGGGGACCTCCTACAATGAGCAGTTCTTC. Protein product: CASTVGGTSYNEQFF.